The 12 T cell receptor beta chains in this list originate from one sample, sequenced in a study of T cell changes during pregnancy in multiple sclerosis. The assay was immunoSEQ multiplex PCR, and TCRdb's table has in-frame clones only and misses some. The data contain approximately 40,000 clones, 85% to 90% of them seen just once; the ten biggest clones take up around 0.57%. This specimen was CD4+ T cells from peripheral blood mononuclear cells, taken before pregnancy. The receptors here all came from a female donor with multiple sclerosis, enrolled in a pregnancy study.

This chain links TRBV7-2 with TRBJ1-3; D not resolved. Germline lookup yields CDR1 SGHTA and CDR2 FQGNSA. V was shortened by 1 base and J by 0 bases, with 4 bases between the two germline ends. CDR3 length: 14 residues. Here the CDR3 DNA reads TGTGCCAGCAGCTTAGACTTCTCTGGAAACACCATATATTTT. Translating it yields CASSLDFSGNTIYF.

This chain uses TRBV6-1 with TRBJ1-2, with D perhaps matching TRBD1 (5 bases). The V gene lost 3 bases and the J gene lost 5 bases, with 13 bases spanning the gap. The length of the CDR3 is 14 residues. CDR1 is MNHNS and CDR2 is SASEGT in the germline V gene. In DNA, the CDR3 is TGTGCCAGCAGTGAGCGGGCTGGGACTTATGGCTACACCTTC. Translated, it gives CASSERAGTYGYTF.

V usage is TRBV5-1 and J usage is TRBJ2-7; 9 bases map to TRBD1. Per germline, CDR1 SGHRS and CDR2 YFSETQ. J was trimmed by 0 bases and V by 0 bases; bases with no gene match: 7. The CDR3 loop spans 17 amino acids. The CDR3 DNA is TGCGCCAGCAGCTTGGCAATTGGACAGGGGATCTCCTACGAGCAGTACTTC. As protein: CASSLAIGQGISYEQYF.

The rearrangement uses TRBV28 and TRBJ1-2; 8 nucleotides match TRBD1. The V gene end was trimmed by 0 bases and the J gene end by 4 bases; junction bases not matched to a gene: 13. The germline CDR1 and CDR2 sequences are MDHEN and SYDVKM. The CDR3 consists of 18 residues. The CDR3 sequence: CASSLWGGQGGSSYGYTF. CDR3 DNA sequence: TGTGCCAGCAGTTTATGGGGAGGACAGGGTGGTTCAAGCTATGGCTACACCTTC.

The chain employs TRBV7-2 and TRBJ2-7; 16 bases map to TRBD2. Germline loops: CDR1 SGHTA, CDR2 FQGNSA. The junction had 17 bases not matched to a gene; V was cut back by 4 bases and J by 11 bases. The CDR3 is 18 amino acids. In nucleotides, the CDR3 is TGTGCCAGCAGCTCACAAGCCGGGACTAGCGGGGGGGCCCGAATTGAGTACTTC. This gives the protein CASSSQAGTSGGARIEYF.

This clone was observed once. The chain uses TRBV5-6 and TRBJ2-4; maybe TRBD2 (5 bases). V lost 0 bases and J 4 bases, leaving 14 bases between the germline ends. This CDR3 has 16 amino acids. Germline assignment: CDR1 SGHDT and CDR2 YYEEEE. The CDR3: CASSLGPKRIKNIQYF. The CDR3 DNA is TGTGCCAGCAGCTTGGGTCCCAAGCGGATAAAAAACATTCAGTACTTC.

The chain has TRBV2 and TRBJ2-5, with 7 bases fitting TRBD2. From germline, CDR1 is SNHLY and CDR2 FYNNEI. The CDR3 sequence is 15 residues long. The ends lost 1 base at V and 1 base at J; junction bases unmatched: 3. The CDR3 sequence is CASSEVGGGQETQYF. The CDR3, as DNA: TGTGCCAGCAGTGAAGTAGGCGGGGGCCAAGAGACCCAGTACTTC. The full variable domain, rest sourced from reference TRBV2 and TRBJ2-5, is EPEVTQTPSHQVTQMGQEVILRCVPISNHLYFYWYRQILGQKVEFLVSFYNNEISEKSEIFDDQFSVERPDGSNFTLKIRSTKLEDSAMYFCASSEVGGGQETQYFGPGTRLLVL.

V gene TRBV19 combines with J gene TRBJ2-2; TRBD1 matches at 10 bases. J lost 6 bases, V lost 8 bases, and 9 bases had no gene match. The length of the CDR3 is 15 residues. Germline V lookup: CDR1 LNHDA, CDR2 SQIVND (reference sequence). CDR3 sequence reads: CASATGGAGAGELFF. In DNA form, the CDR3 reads TGTGCCAGTGCGACAGGGGGCGCCGGGGCCGGGGAGCTGTTTTTT.

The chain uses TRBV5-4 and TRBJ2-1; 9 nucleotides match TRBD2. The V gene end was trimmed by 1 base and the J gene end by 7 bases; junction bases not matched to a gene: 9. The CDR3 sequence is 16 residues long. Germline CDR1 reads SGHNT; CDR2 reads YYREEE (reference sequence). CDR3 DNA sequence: TGTGCCAGCAGCTTGATGGGCGGGGGGGCAGGTAATGAGCAGTTCTTC. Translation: CASSLMGGGAGNEQFF.

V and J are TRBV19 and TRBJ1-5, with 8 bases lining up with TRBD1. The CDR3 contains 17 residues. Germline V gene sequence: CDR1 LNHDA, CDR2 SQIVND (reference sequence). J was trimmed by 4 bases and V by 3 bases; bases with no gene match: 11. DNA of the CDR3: TGTGCCAGTAGTATTTCCGTTATCTGGACAGGGAATCAGCCCCAGCATTTT. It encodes CASSISVIWTGNQPQHF.

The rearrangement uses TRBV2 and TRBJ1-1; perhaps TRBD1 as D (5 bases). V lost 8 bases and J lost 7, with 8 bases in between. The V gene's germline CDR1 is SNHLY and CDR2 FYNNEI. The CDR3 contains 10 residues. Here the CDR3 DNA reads TGTGCCAGCGGCGGGGGTGAAGCTTTCTTT. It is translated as CASGGGEAFF.

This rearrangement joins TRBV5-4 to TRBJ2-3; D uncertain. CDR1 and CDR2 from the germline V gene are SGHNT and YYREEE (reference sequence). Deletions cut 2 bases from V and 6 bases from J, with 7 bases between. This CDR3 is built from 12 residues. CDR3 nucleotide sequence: TGTGCCAGCAGCTTCCCCGGGGATACGCAGTATTTT. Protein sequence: CASSFPGDTQYF. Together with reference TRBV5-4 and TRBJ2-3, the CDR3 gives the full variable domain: ETGVTQSPTHLIKTRGQQVTLRCSSQSGHNTVSWYQQALGQGPQFIFQYYREEENGRGNFPPRFSGLQFPNYSSELNVNALELDDSALYLCASSFPGDTQYFGPGTRLTVL.